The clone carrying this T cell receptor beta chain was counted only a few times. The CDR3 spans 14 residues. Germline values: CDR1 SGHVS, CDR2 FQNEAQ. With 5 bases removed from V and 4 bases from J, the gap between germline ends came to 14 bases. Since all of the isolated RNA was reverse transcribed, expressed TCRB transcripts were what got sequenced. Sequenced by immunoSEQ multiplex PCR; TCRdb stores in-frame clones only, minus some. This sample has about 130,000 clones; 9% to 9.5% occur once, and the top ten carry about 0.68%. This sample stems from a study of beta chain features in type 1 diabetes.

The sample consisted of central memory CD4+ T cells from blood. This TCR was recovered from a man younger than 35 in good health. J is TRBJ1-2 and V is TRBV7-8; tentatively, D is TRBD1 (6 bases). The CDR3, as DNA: TGTGCCAGCAGCCAGAGGACAGACAGCTATGGCTACACCTTC. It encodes CASSQRTDSYGYTF.